The 8 T cell receptor beta chains below come from one sample, sequenced in a study of blood T cell repertoires in COVID-19. Clones were sequenced by immunoSEQ multiplex PCR, and TCRdb holds only the in-frame ones, with some missing. Among some 300,000 clones listed, almost 90% were seen once. Specimen: PBMCs or T cells enriched from blood (not recorded which). Receptor source: a woman in her late teens or twenties with acute COVID-19.

The V and J genes are TRBV2 and TRBJ2-2; D not resolved. The CDR3 totals 13 residues. Per germline, CDR1 SNHLY and CDR2 FYNNEI. V lost 4 bases to trimming and J lost 6 bases, with 9 bases between them. Written as DNA, the CDR3 is TGTGCCAGCAGTGTTTTTGGGCCCGGGGAGCTGTTTTTT. Encoded protein: CASSVFGPGELFF.

Only one count was recorded for this clone. The chain is built from TRBV5-6 and TRBJ1-6; D gene unclear. V was trimmed by 4 bases and J by 4 bases, leaving 9 bases between them. Germline V gene sequence: CDR1 SGHDT, CDR2 YYEEEE. The CDR3 spans 14 residues. CDR3 sequence: CASSQDNYNSPLHF. The CDR3 nucleotides read TGTGCCAGCAGCCAAGACAATTATAATTCACCCCTCCACTTT.

The gene calls are TRBV28 and TRBJ2-7; 8 positions match TRBD1. V trimming: 4 bases; J trimming: 6 bases; junction bases outside the gene matches: 14. CDR1 and CDR2 (germline): MDHEN, SYDVKM. The length of the CDR3 is 16 residues. CDR3 nucleotide sequence: TGTGCCAGCAGTTCGCCCACCCAGGGGGCGATAGGCGAGCAGTACTTC. Amino acids: CASSSPTQGAIGEQYF.

The chain has TRBV6-5 and TRBJ2-3, with a tentative D call TRBD2 (5 bases). V was clipped by 8 bases and J by 6 bases, with 18 bases between them. CDR3 size: 14 residues. CDR1 MNHEY and CDR2 SVGAGI come from the germline V gene. The CDR3 loop is CASQLVPGSDTQYF. The DNA for the CDR3 is TGTGCCAGCCAACTCGTTCCGGGGAGCGATACGCAGTATTTT.

The chain recombines TRBV27 with TRBJ1-5, with D perhaps TRBD1 (5 bases). The CDR3 is made up of 15 amino acids. V lost 8 bases to trimming and J lost 2 bases, with 16 bases between them. From germline, CDR1 is MNHEY and CDR2 SMNVEV (reference sequence). The chain's CDR3 is CASSDGGFGNQPQHF. The DNA for the CDR3 is TGTGCCAGCTCGGACGGGGGTTTCGGCAATCAGCCCCAGCATTTT.

CDR3 sequence reads: CASTLQGNTEAFF. Written as DNA, the CDR3 is TGTGCCAGCACCCTCCAGGGGAACACTGAAGCTTTCTTT. This chain joins TRBV12-3 or TRBV12-4 and TRBJ1-1, with a weak D call TRBD1 (5 bases). Trimming left V 7 bases short and J 1 base short, with 10 bases between. The CDR3 is 13 residues long.

The V call is TRBV3-1 (or the pseudogene TRBV3-2), the J call TRBJ2-2; D remains ambiguous. V was cut by 7 bases and J by 3 bases, with 9 bases left in between. The CDR3 contains 13 residues. The V gene's germline CDR1 is LGHDT and CDR2 YNNKEL (reference sequence). In DNA form, the CDR3 reads TGTGCCAGCACCAAGTCAGACACCGGGGAGCTGTTTTTT. Its protein product is CASTKSDTGELFF.

This clone was seen a handful of times. V usage is TRBV7-3 and J usage is TRBJ2-3; 8 positions agree with TRBD2. The CDR3 consists of 16 residues. Per germline, CDR1 SGHTA and CDR2 FQGTGA. V lost 5 bases, J lost 0 bases, and 7 bases stayed unmatched. The CDR3 DNA sequence: TGTGCCAGCAGCCCCTTCGGGGGGGACAGCACAGATACGCAGTATTTT. Translation: CASSPFGGDSTDTQYF.